Listed below are T cell receptor beta chains from one sample, sequenced in a study of shared clonotypes between healthy human individuals. TCRdb's copy holds only in-frame clones and misses some; the assay was immunoSEQ multiplex PCR. The data hold more than 1 million clones, with around three quarters observed a single time. Sequenced input: memory CD4+ T cells from PBMCs. The origin of the receptors is a man aged 18 to 29 in good health. Some clones in this sample may be carry-over from other donors' samples. CDR3s include the opening cysteine and the closing phenylalanine or tryptophan. Fields, in order: D gene, J gene, clone size, V gene, CDR3 protein, CDR3 DNA. D genes are given only for firm matches. Clone size is given for some rows only: seen once, a few or many times, or a class if the clone is expanded.

>NA|TRBJ2-3|NA|TRBV5-1
CASSFLGSTDTQYF
TGCGCCAGCAGCTTTTTGGGTAGCACAGATACGCAGTATTTT
>NA|TRBJ2-7|NA|TRBV18
CASSPNAAREQYF
TGTGCCAGCTCACCCAATGCGGCTCGCGAGCAGTACTTC
>TRBD1|TRBJ2-1|many|TRBV5-1
CASSLGDRGFNEQFF
TGCGCCAGCAGCTTGGGGGACAGGGGTTTCAATGAGCAGTTCTTC
>NA|TRBJ2-7|NA|TRBV5-1
CASRIVSNSYEQYF
TGCGCCAGCAGGATAGTATCTAACTCCTACGAGCAGTACTTC
>TRBD2|TRBJ2-1|few|TRBV7-9
CALPREGYNEQFF
TGTGCCCTACCGCGGGAGGGTTACAATGAGCAGTTCTTC
>NA|TRBJ2-5|NA|TRBV7-9
CASSLAGAGETQYF
TGTGCCAGCAGCTTAGCGGGAGCAGGGGAGACCCAGTACTTC
>NA|TRBJ1-5|NA|TRBV7-8
CASSSIRGARSNQPQHF
TGTGCCAGCAGCTCTATTCGGGGGGCGCGGAGCAATCAGCCCCAGCATTTT
>TRBD2|TRBJ2-1|once|TRBV19
CASSLQSGSYNEQFF
TGTGCCAGTAGCCTCCAGAGCGGGAGTTACAATGAGCAGTTCTTC
>NA|TRBJ1-3|NA|TRBV28
CASSGHSSPSGNTIYF
TGTGCCAGCAGTGGACACTCTTCACCCTCTGGAAACACCATATATTTT
>NA|TRBJ1-2|NA|TRBV6-1
CASSAYGYTF
TGTGCCAGCAGTGCCTATGGCTACACCTTC
>NA|TRBJ1-3|NA|TRBV13
CASSPRGVSGNTIYF
TGTGCCAGCAGCCCTAGGGGGGTCTCTGGAAACACCATATATTTT
>TRBD1|TRBJ1-4|NA|TRBV30
CAWSPPLGRGRSNEKLFF
TGTGCCTGGAGTCCCCCCCTGGGCAGGGGGCGGTCTAATGAAAAACTGTTTTTT
>NA|TRBJ1-2|once|TRBV25-1
CASSETNRGYGYTF
TGTGCCAGCAGTGAGACAAACCGGGGCTATGGCTACACCTTC
>TRBD2|TRBJ2-1|NA|TRBV2
CASSGFLAGYNEQFF
TGTGCCAGCAGTGGCTTTCTAGCGGGGTACAATGAGCAGTTCTTC
>NA|TRBJ2-5|NA|TRBV9
CASSVAGSGETQYF
TGTGCCAGCAGCGTAGCCGGGTCGGGAGAGACCCAGTACTTC
>TRBD2|TRBJ2-7|once|TRBV5-4
CASSQRLAGDVQYF
TGTGCCAGCAGCCAGAGACTAGCGGGAGATGTGCAGTACTTC
>NA|TRBJ2-7|NA|TRBV7-9
CASSLLAGGEQYF
TGTGCCAGCAGCTTATTGGCGGGCGGGGAGCAGTACTTC
>NA|TRBJ1-3|NA|TRBV15
CATSRGDRNSGNTIYF
TGTGCCACCAGCAGAGGAGACAGGAACTCTGGAAACACCATATATTTT
>NA|TRBJ1-3|NA|TRBV5-4
CASRSDGGNTIYF
TGTGCCAGCAGATCTGACGGAGGAAACACCATATATTTT
>NA|TRBJ1-1|NA|TRBV2
CASSERERSWTFF
TGTGCCAGCAGTGAGCGGGAGAGGTCTTGGACTTTCTTT
>NA|TRBJ2-5|NA|TRBV4-3
CASSQDLVVGRVAETQYF
TGCGCCAGCAGCCAAGATCTCGTCGTGGGGAGAGTAGCAGAGACCCAGTACTTC
>NA|TRBJ2-5|NA|TRBV28
CASSLSSAQETQYF
TGTGCCAGCAGTTTGTCCAGCGCCCAAGAGACCCAGTACTTC
>NA|TRBJ2-3|NA|TRBV5-6
CASSLIGTMQYF
TGTGCCAGCAGCTTGATAGGGACAATGCAGTATTTT
>NA|TRBJ2-1|NA|TRBV4-2
CASSQVLASRNNEQFF
TGTGCCAGCAGCCAAGTACTCGCTAGCAGAAACAATGAGCAGTTCTTC
>NA|TRBJ1-5|NA|TRBV7-8
CASSRLGGDGQPQHF
TGTGCCAGCAGCCGATTGGGGGGAGACGGGCAGCCCCAGCATTTT
>TRBD2|TRBJ2-2|NA|TRBV4-3
CASSPREAGELFF
TGCGCCAGCAGCCCCCGGGAGGCCGGGGAGCTGTTTTTT
>NA|TRBJ1-2|NA|TRBV6-5
CASKVGSYGYTF
TGTGCCAGCAAGGTCGGCAGCTATGGCTACACCTTC
>NA|TRBJ2-7|NA|TRBV29-1
CSVGEPGFSYEQYF
TGCAGCGTTGGAGAGCCGGGATTTTCCTACGAGCAGTACTTC
>NA|TRBJ1-5|NA|TRBV7-2
CASSPRQRNQPQHF
TGTGCCAGCAGCCCCCGTCAGAGAAATCAGCCCCAGCATTTT
>TRBD2|TRBJ2-7|NA|TRBV28
CASSTASGRPYEQYF
TGTGCCAGCAGTACGGCTAGCGGGAGACCCTACGAGCAGTACTTC
>TRBD1|TRBJ1-1|NA|TRBV9
CASSLGQGFPEAFF
TGTGCCAGCAGCCTGGGACAGGGTTTTCCTGAAGCTTTCTTT
>NA|TRBJ1-1|few|TRBV7-3
CASSPTGSTEAFF
TGTGCCAGCAGCCCTACCGGGAGCACTGAAGCTTTCTTT
>TRBD1|TRBJ2-1|NA|TRBV7-3
CASSTTGTDNEQFF
TGTGCCAGCAGCACGACCGGGACAGACAATGAGCAGTTCTTC
>NA|TRBJ2-1|few|TRBV6-1
CASSEEEGSYNEQFF
TGTGCCAGCAGTGAGGAAGAGGGGTCCTACAATGAGCAGTTCTTC
>TRBD1|TRBJ1-2|NA|TRBV27
CASSDPRQGAYGYTF
TGTGCCAGCAGCGATCCTCGACAGGGGGCTTATGGCTACACCTTC
>NA|TRBJ2-7|NA|TRBV6-1
CASSADYEQYF
TGTGCCAGCAGTGCGGACTACGAGCAGTACTTC
>NA|TRBJ2-1|NA|TRBV27
CASSSTGQGWRNEQFF
TGTGCCAGCAGTTCCACAGGGCAAGGGTGGAGGAATGAGCAGTTCTTC
>TRBD1|TRBJ1-5|NA|TRBV18
CASSPSTGGDQPQHF
TGTGCCAGCTCACCATCGACAGGGGGGGATCAGCCCCAGCATTTT
>NA|TRBJ1-1|NA|TRBV7-9
CASSLASGPMNTEAFF
TGTGCCAGCAGCTTAGCTTCAGGGCCCATGAACACTGAAGCTTTCTTT
>NA|TRBJ2-2|NA|TRBV19
CASSIGHSVYGELFF
TGTGCCAGTAGTATAGGTCACTCGGTTTACGGGGAGCTGTTTTTT
>NA|TRBJ2-5|NA|TRBV28
CASSQPGGTETQYF
TGTGCCAGCAGCCAGCCCGGGGGCACGGAGACCCAGTACTTC
>TRBD2|TRBJ2-7|NA|TRBV27
CASSLLGTSGNPEQYF
TGTGCCAGCAGCTTGCTTGGGACTAGCGGGAATCCCGAGCAGTACTTC
>NA|TRBJ2-5|NA|TRBV11-2
CASSEGQTQYF
TGTGCCAGCAGCGAAGGTCAGACCCAGTACTTC
>TRBD2|TRBJ2-7|NA|TRBV27
CASRGTSGRRYEQYF
TGTGCCAGCAGAGGAACTAGCGGGAGACGGTACGAGCAGTACTTC
>NA|TRBJ2-7|NA|TRBV6-1
CASSRSTSYEQYF
TGTGCCAGCAGTCGGAGCACCTCCTACGAGCAGTACTTC
>NA|TRBJ1-5|NA|TRBV5-1
CASSLGAENQPQHF
TGCGCCAGCAGCTTGGGGGCGGAGAATCAGCCCCAGCATTTT
>NA|TRBJ1-5|NA|TRBV7-2
CASSLVRDQPQHF
TGTGCCAGCAGCTTAGTGAGGGATCAGCCCCAGCATTTT